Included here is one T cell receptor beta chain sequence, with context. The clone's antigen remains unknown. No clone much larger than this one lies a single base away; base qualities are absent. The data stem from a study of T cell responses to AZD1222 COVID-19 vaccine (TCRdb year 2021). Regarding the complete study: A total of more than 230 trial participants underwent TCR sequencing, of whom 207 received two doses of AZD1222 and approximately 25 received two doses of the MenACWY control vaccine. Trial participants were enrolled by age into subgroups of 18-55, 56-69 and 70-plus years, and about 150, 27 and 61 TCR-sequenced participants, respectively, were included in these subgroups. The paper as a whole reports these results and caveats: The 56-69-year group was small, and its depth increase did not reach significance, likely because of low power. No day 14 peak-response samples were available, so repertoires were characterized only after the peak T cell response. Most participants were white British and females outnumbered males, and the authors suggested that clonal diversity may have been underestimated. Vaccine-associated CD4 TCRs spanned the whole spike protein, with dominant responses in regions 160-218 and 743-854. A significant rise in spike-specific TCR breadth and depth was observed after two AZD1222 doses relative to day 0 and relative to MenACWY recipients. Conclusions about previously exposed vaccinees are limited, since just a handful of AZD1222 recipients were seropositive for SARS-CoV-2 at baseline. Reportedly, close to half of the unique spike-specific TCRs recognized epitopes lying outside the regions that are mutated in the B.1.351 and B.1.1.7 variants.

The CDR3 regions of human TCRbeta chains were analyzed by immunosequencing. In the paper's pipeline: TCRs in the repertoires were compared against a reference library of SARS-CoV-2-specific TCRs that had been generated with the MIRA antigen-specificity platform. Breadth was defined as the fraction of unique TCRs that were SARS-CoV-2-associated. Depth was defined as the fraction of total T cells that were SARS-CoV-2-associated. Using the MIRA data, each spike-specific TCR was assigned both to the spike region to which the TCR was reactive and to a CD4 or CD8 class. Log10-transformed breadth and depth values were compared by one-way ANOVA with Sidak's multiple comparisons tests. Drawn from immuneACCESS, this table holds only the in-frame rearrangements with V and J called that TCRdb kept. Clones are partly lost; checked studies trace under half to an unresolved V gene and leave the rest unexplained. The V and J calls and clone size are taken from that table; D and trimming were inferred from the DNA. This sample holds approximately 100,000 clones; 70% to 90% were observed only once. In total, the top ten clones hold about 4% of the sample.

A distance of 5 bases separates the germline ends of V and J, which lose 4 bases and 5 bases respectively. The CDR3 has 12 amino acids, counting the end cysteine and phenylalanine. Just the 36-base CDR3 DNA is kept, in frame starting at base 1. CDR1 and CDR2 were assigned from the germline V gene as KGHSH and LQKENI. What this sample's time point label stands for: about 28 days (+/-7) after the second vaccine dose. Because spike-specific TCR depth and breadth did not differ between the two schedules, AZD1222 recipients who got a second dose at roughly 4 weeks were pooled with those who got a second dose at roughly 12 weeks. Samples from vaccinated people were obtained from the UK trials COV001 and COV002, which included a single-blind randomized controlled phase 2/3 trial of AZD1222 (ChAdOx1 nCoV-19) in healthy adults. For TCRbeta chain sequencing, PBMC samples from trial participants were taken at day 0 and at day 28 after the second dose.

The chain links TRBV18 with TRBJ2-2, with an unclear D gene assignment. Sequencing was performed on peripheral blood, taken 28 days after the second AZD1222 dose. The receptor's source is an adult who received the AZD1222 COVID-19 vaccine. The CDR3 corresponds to CASSLLTGELFF. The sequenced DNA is TGTGCCAGCTCACTATTAACCGGGGAGCTGTTTTTT.